Shown below are 4 T cell receptor beta chains from a single sample sequenced in a study of T cell responses to AZD1222 COVID-19 vaccine. Profiling relied on immunoSEQ multiplex PCR, and the TCRdb table lists in-frame clones only, not all of them. The data show about 130,000 clones, about 90% seen once. The starting material was peripheral blood, obtained on day 0 of AZD1222 vaccination. The source of these receptors is an adult in good health.

The chain combines TRBV6-5 with TRBJ1-5; TRBD1 matches at 9 bases. V lost 6 bases and J lost 6; bases outside the gene matches: 6. CDR1 MNHEY and CDR2 SVGAGI come from the germline V gene. The CDR3 length is 14 residues. The CDR3 sequence: CASRLGTGLQPQHF. DNA for the CDR3: TGTGCCAGCAGACTCGGGACAGGGCTTCAGCCCCAGCATTTT.

The J gene is TRBJ1-4, the V gene TRBV6-5; TRBD1 matches 7 bases. Germline CDR1 reads MNHEY; CDR2 reads SVGAGI. V shed 4 bases and J 2 bases; nucleotides not matched to a gene: 7. The length of the CDR3 is 16 residues. DNA for the CDR3: TGTGCCAGCAGTTCGGGACAGACTCCCACTAATGAAAAACTGTTTTTT. Encoded protein: CASSSGQTPTNEKLFF.

The J gene is TRBJ1-5, the V gene TRBV3-1 (or the pseudogene TRBV3-2); 7 bases are a match to TRBD1. This CDR3 spans 14 amino acids. V lost 3 bases, J lost 5 bases, and 4 bases stayed unmatched. CDR1 and CDR2 from the germline V gene are LGHDT and YNNKEL (reference sequence). The DNA of the CDR3 is TGTGCCAGCAGCCAGACAGGGAGGGATCAGCCCCAGCATTTT. Translation: CASSQTGRDQPQHF.

The chain employs TRBV27 and TRBJ1-1, with 7 bases aligning to TRBD1. This CDR3 spans 15 amino acids. Germline CDR1 MNHEY, CDR2 SMNVEV (reference sequence). V lost 2 bases to trimming and J lost 7 bases; unmatched junction nucleotides: 10. CDR3 nucleotide sequence: TGTGCCAGCAGTTTAGGTGCAGGGGGAATAAATGAAGCTTTCTTT. This encodes CASSLGAGGINEAFF.